The 15 T cell receptor beta chains listed next were all sequenced from one sample in a study of chemoradiotherapy in HPV16-positive cancers. Generated by immunoSEQ multiplex PCR, the TCRdb table keeps only in-frame clones and is missing some. The sample lists about 8,900 clones, 70% to 90% occurring once. The specimen comprised tumor tissue, sampled from a patient who underwent chemoradiotherapy. The receptors here all came from a human donor with HPV-associated anogenital cancer.

The gene calls are TRBV14 and TRBJ2-3, with TRBD2 matching over 9 bases. From germline, CDR1 is SGHDN and CDR2 FVKESK. With 1 base clipped from V and 6 bases from J, the junction kept 8 bases outside the gene matches. CDR3 length: 16 amino acids. The CDR3 bases are TGTGCCAGCAGCCAAGCGGCGGGAGGGCCATCCGATACGCAGTATTTT. The encoded protein is CASSQAAGGPSDTQYF.

The chain uses TRBV7-6 and TRBJ2-7; 8 nucleotides align to TRBD2. This CDR3 comprises 14 residues. CDR1 and CDR2 (germline): SGHVS, FNYEAQ. J gave up 6 bases and V 1 base, and 5 bases lay outside the gene matches. The CDR3 DNA is TGTGCCAGCAGCTTAGTAGGACTAGCTTCCGAGCAGTACTTC. Translated: CASSLVGLASEQYF.

The rearrangement joins TRBV19 to TRBJ2-1, with TRBD2 as a possible D gene (6 bases). The CDR3 is 18 amino acids. CDR1 and CDR2 (germline): LNHDA, SQIVND (reference sequence). V was shortened by 7 bases and J by 5 bases, with 27 bases between the two germline ends. The CDR3 nucleotides are TGTGCCAGTATTAGCCCCTCCCTTAGCGGAGGGGTGGACAATGAGCAGTTCTTC. Its translation is CASISPSLSGGVDNEQFF. The complete variable domain, with remaining parts taken from reference TRBV19 and TRBJ2-1, reads DGGITQSPKYLFRKEGQNVTLSCEQNLNHDAMYWYRQDPGQGLRLIYYSQIVNDFQKGDIAEGYSVSREKKESFPLTVTSAQKNPTAFYLCASISPSLSGGVDNEQFFGPGTRLTVL.

This chain connects TRBV7-9 to TRBJ1-1, with D tentatively TRBD1 (5 bases). The CDR3 totals 13 residues. V shed 3 bases and J shed 7 bases, with 12 bases lying between them. Germline loops: CDR1 SEHNR, CDR2 FQNEAQ (reference sequence). In DNA form, the CDR3 reads TGTGCCAGCAGCTTGGTGGGGGAGGGTGAAGCTTTCTTT. Its translation: CASSLVGEGEAFF.

This clone came up a few times. This CDR3 reads CASSLDGGTGNTIYF. DNA for the CDR3: TGTGCCAGCAGCTTAGATGGAGGAACTGGAAACACCATATATTTT. The chain employs TRBV11-2 and TRBJ1-3; D unresolved. This CDR3 comprises 15 residues. Germline lookup yields CDR1 SGHAT and CDR2 FQNNGV. V was pared by 0 bases and J by 2 bases, with 8 bases between.

This rearrangement joins TRBV29-1 to TRBJ2-1, with TRBD2 identical over 7 bases. CDR1 SQVTM and CDR2 ANQGSEA come from the germline V gene. V lost 7 bases and J lost 2; bases outside the gene matches: 5. The CDR3 extends over 13 amino acids. Here the CDR3 reads CSAGRAAYNEQFF. As DNA, the CDR3 is TGCAGCGCGGGGAGGGCGGCCTACAATGAGCAGTTCTTC.

The chain combines TRBV5-1 with TRBJ2-7, with D perhaps TRBD1 (5 bases). The CDR3 totals 15 residues. Germline-derived CDR1 and CDR2 are SGHRS and YFSETQ. Trimming took 0 bases from V and 5 from J, leaving 15 bases between them. This CDR3 reads CASSLAEFPRDEQYF. Written as DNA, the CDR3 is TGCGCCAGCAGCTTGGCGGAGTTCCCCAGGGACGAGCAGTACTTC.

The rearrangement joins TRBV5-4 to TRBJ1-2; D is perhaps TRBD1 (5 bases). Germline V lookup: CDR1 SGHNT, CDR2 YYREEE (reference sequence). The CDR3 is 15 amino acids. V was cut by 2 bases and J by 5 bases, with 16 bases left in between. The DNA for the CDR3 is TGTGCCAGCAGCTTCAGGCGGCAGGGCGGTTATGGCTACACCTTC. Its protein is CASSFRRQGGYGYTF.

V usage is TRBV2 and J usage is TRBJ2-1; TRBD2 aligns across 10 bases. Germline CDR1 and CDR2: SNHLY and FYNNEI. The ends lost 5 bases at V and 9 bases at J; junction bases unmatched: 7. The CDR3 is made up of 14 amino acids. CDR3 nucleotides: TGTGCCAGCAGTTTAACTAGCGGGGCGGGTGAGCAGTTCTTC. It codes for CASSLTSGAGEQFF.

V and J are TRBV18 and TRBJ2-1; no definite D call. The CDR3 consists of 14 residues. Trimming cost V 3 bases and J 2 bases, with 8 bases left between them. CDR1 and CDR2 from the germline V gene are KGHSH and LQKENI. The CDR3 bases are TGTGCCAGCTCACCCAGGAACCCCTACAATGAGCAGTTCTTC. It codes for CASSPRNPYNEQFF.

The V call is TRBV28, the J call TRBJ1-5; no clear D gene. CDR1 is MDHEN, CDR2 SYDVKM, per germline. Trimming left V 6 bases short and J 0 bases short, with 3 bases between. The CDR3 spans 12 residues. CDR3 nucleotides: TGTGCCAGCAGCAATAGCAATCAGCCCCAGCATTTT. Protein product: CASSNSNQPQHF.

This sequence joins TRBV30 and TRBJ2-5, with D perhaps TRBD1 (5 bases). Trimming left V 0 bases short and J 2 bases short, with 16 bases between. The CDR3 sequence is 16 residues long. Per the germline V gene, CDR1 is GTSNPN and CDR2 is SVGIG (reference sequence). The CDR3 nucleotides read TGTGCCTGGAGTGTAGGGTTTCTGACAGATCAAGAGACCCAGTACTTC. This translates into CAWSVGFLTDQETQYF. The variable domain in full, completed from reference TRBV30 and TRBJ2-5, reads SQTIHQWPATLVQPVGSPLSLECTVEGTSNPNLYWYRQAAGRGLQLLFYSVGIGQISSEVPQNLSASRPQDRQFILSSKKLLLSDSGFYLCAWSVGFLTDQETQYFGPGTRLLVL.

The chain couples TRBV14 to TRBJ2-1, with no clear D. Germline CDR1 reads SGHDN; CDR2 reads FVKESK. CDR3 size: 14 residues. V was trimmed by 2 bases and J by 9 bases, leaving 14 bases between them. CDR3 in amino acids: CASSQLSSTSEQFF. CDR3 nucleotide sequence: TGTGCCAGCAGCCAATTGTCTTCCACGAGTGAGCAGTTCTTC.

This chain connects TRBV29-1 to TRBJ1-1; 8 bases match TRBD1. This CDR3 spans 11 amino acids. From germline, CDR1 is SQVTM and CDR2 ANQGSEA. The CDR3 coding sequence is TGCAGGGGACAGGTGGCCACTGAAGCTTTCTTT. This sequence encodes CRGQVATEAFF.

The chain recombines TRBV15 with TRBJ1-3; D is unresolved. Germline V gives CDR1 LNHNV, CDR2 YYDKDF (reference sequence). This CDR3 region has 18 residues. V lost 0 bases, J lost 0 bases, and 15 bases lay in between. Here the CDR3 reads CATSRDWADTVSGNTIYF. The DNA of the CDR3 is TGTGCCACCAGCAGAGATTGGGCTGACACAGTCTCTGGAAACACCATATATTTT. The variable domain in full, completed from reference TRBV15 and TRBJ1-3, reads DAMVIQNPRYQVTQFGKPVTLSCSQTLNHNVMYWYQQKSSQAPKLLFHYYDKDFNNEADTPDNFQSRRPNTSFCFLDIRSPGLGDTAMYLCATSRDWADTVSGNTIYFGEGSWLTVV.